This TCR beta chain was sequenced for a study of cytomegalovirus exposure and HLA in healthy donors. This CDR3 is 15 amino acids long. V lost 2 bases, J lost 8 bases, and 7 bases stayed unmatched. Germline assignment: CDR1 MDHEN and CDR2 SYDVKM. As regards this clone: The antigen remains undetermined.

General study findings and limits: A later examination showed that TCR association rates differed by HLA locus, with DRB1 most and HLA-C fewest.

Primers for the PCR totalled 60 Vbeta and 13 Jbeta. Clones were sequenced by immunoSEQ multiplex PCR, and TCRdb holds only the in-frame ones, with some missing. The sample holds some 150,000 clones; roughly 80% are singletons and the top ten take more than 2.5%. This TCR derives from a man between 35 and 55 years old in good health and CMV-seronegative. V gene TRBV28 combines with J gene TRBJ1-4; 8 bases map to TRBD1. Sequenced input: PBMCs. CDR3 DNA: TGTGCCAGCAGTTTAGCGGACAGGGCAGGAGAAAAACTGTTTTTT. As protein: CASSLADRAGEKLFF.